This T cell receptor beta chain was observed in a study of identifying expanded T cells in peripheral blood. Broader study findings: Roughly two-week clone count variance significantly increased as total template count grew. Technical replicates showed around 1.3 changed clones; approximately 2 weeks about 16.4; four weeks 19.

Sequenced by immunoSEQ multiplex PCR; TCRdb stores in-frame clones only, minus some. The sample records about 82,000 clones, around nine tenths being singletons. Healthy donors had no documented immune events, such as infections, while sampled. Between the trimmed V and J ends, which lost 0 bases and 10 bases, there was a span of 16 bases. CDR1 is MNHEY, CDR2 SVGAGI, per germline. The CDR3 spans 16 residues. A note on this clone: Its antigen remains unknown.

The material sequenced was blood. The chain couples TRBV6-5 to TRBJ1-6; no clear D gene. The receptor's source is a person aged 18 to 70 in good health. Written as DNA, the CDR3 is TGTGCCAGCAGTTACTCGCCAGGTTTTATGGGGTCACCCCTCCACTTT. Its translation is CASSYSPGFMGSPLHF.